The next 18 T cell receptor beta chains were all read from a single sample in a study of blood T cell repertoires in COVID-19. TCRdb keeps only in-frame clones here, not all; method: immunoSEQ multiplex PCR. The table lists around 12,000 clones, 88% of them singletons. The sample comprised peripheral blood. All receptors come from a human donor in a cohort sampled during active COVID-19.

The chain uses TRBV7-3 and TRBJ2-2; D is possibly TRBD2 (5 bases). The V and J ends lost 5 bases and 7 bases respectively, with 11 bases between them. CDR1 and CDR2 (germline): SGHTA, FQGTGA. The CDR3 consists of 13 residues. CDR3 loop: CASSPRRNGELFF. The CDR3 region has the DNA TGTGCCAGCAGCCCCCGGAGGAACGGGGAGCTGTTTTTT.

The CDR3 DNA reads as TGCGCCAGCAGTTCCCCCACCGACAGCGATGAGCAGTTCTTC. Its translation: CASSSPTDSDEQFF. The V call is TRBV5-1, the J call TRBJ2-1; weak D call: TRBD1 (5 bases). Looked up from germline, CDR1 is SGHRS and CDR2 is YFSETQ. This CDR3 contains 14 residues. V lost 5 bases to trimming and J lost 8 bases, with 17 bases between them.

The chain links TRBV7-3 to TRBJ2-1, with 7 nucleotides matching TRBD1. The CDR3 consists of 16 residues. Trimming at V came to 6 bases and at J to 6 bases, leaving 14 bases not matched to a gene. The germline gives CDR1 SGHTA, CDR2 FQGTGA. For the CDR3, the DNA is TGTGCCAGCAGTCTCCTTTCTGCAGGGGGTCTCAATGAGCAGTTCTTC. It yields the protein CASSLLSAGGLNEQFF.

This clone was seen a handful of times. CDR3 residues: CASRDFKHTGELFF. The DNA of the CDR3 is TGTGCCAGCCGGGACTTTAAGCACACCGGGGAGCTGTTTTTT. V and J are TRBV6-5 and TRBJ2-2; possibly TRBD2 for D (6 bases). V was clipped by 8 bases and J by 3 bases, with 13 bases between them. CDR1 and CDR2 from the germline V gene are MNHEY and SVGAGI. The CDR3 loop spans 14 amino acids.

The chain couples TRBV10-1 to TRBJ2-2; no reliable D call. The CDR3 consists of 13 residues. Trimming removed 5 bases from V and 0 bases from J, with 4 bases in between. Germline values: CDR1 WNHNN, CDR2 SYGVQD (reference sequence). CDR3 DNA sequence: TGCGCCAGCAGTCTTACGAACACCGGGGAGCTGTTTTTT. It is translated as CASSLTNTGELFF.

The gene calls are TRBV30 and TRBJ2-1, with D tentatively TRBD2 (5 bases). The CDR3 consists of 13 residues. Trimming took off 0 bases at V and 4 bases at J, with 7 bases between the two ends. Germline CDR1 reads GTSNPN; CDR2 reads SVGIG (reference sequence). CDR3: CAWSVRTYNEQFF. As DNA, the CDR3 is TGTGCCTGGAGTGTACGGACTTACAATGAGCAGTTCTTC. Together with reference TRBV30 and TRBJ2-1, the CDR3 gives the full variable domain: SQTIHQWPATLVQPVGSPLSLECTVEGTSNPNLYWYRQAAGRGLQLLFYSVGIGQISSEVPQNLSASRPQDRQFILSSKKLLLSDSGFYLCAWSVRTYNEQFFGPGTRLTVL.

In its sample, this clone was seen a few times. CDR3 loop: CASSYRTSGPDEQFF. The CDR3 region has the DNA TGTGCCAGCAGCTACCGGACTAGCGGTCCCGATGAGCAGTTCTTC. V usage is TRBV11-2 and J usage is TRBJ2-1; TRBD2 agrees at 10 bases. The CDR3 length is 15 residues. Germline V lookup: CDR1 SGHAT, CDR2 FQNNGV. The V segment lost 4 bases and the J segment 8 bases; nucleotides outside the gene matches: 8. The entire variable domain, with the rest obtained from reference TRBV11-2 and TRBJ2-1, is as follows: EAGVAQSPRYKIIEKRQSVAFWCNPISGHATLYWYQQILGQGPKLLIQFQNNGVVDDSQLPKDRFSAERLKGVDSTLKIQPAKLEDSAVYLCASSYRTSGPDEQFFGPGTRLTVL.

V usage is TRBV6-4 and J usage is TRBJ2-1; 9 bases fit TRBD2. The germline V gene has CDR1 MRHNA and CDR2 SNTAGT. Losses at the gene ends were 8 bases for V and 5 bases for J; bases not matched to a gene: 10. The CDR3 extends over 15 amino acids. The CDR3 protein is CASSIEAGGNNEQFF. In DNA form, the CDR3 reads TGTGCCAGCTCTATAGAGGCGGGAGGGAACAATGAGCAGTTCTTC.

The chain combines TRBV6-5 with TRBJ1-6; the D gene is possibly TRBD1 (5 bases). The germline V gene has CDR1 MNHEY and CDR2 SVGAGI. CDR3 length equals 14 residues. V was clipped by 6 bases and J by 8 bases, with 14 bases between them. CDR3 in amino acids: CASSTGPGDSPLHF. The CDR3 DNA is TGTGCCAGCAGCACCGGACCGGGGGATTCACCCCTCCACTTT.

The V and J genes are TRBV7-3 and TRBJ2-3; tentatively, D is TRBD2 (6 bases). Trimming removed 5 bases from V and 2 bases from J, with 14 bases in between. The CDR3 length is 15 residues. The germline V gene has CDR1 SGHTA and CDR2 FQGTGA. CDR3 region: CASSPTSLITDTQYF. The CDR3 DNA reads TGTGCCAGCAGCCCAACTAGCCTGATCACAGATACGCAGTATTTT.

The chain couples TRBV28 to TRBJ1-5, with D perhaps matching TRBD1 (6 bases). The CDR3 is 14 amino acids. Germline values: CDR1 MDHEN, CDR2 SYDVKM. The V end was cut by 2 bases, the J end by 6 bases, with 11 bases between. The CDR3 nucleotides read TGTGCCAGCAGTTTACGACAGGTCAGTCAGCCCCAGCATTTT. This sequence encodes CASSLRQVSQPQHF.

The V and J genes are TRBV27 and TRBJ2-7, with D possibly matching TRBD1 (6 bases). V was cut by 2 bases and J by 5 bases, with 13 bases left in between. Germline CDR1 and CDR2: MNHEY and SMNVEV (reference sequence). This CDR3 comprises 14 residues. The CDR3 nucleotides read TGTGCCAGCAGTTTAATGGGGGCCCGGGACGAGCAGTACTTC. Translated: CASSLMGARDEQYF.

As DNA, the CDR3 is TGCGCCAGCGCAACATTGGACACAAACACAGATACGCAGTATTTT. Its translation is CASATLDTNTDTQYF. The rearrangement uses TRBV5-1 and TRBJ2-3; D perhaps matches TRBD1 (5 bases). Per the germline V gene, CDR1 is SGHRS and CDR2 is YFSETQ. V lost 7 bases and J lost 2, with 17 bases in between. This CDR3 is built from 15 residues. Complete variable domain (other parts from reference TRBV5-1 and TRBJ2-3): KAGVTQTPRYLIKTRGQQVTLSCSPISGHRSVSWYQQTPGQGLQFLFEYFSETQRNKGNFPGRFSGRQFSNSRSEMNVSTLELGDSALYLCASATLDTNTDTQYFGPGTRLTVL.

The J gene is TRBJ1-5, the V gene TRBV5-1, with no clear D. Germline CDR1 and CDR2: SGHRS and YFSETQ. CDR3 length equals 15 residues. Trimming cost V 0 bases and J 1 base, with 8 bases left between them. The CDR3 spells CASSLAGMSNQPQHF. Written as DNA, the CDR3 is TGCGCCAGCAGCTTGGCGGGGATGAGCAATCAGCCCCAGCATTTT.

The V call is TRBV23-1, the J call TRBJ2-7; tentatively, D is TRBD1 (6 bases). TRBV23-1 is an ORF, with its function uncertain. The CDR3 extends over 17 amino acids. The V and J ends lost 3 bases and 5 bases respectively, with 23 bases between them. The CDR3, as DNA: TGCGCCAGCAGTCATAATCCGGGCAGGGGAAGTATCCACGAGCAGTACTTC. It encodes CASSHNPGRGSIHEQYF.

A few counts support this clone. This sequence joins TRBV28 and TRBJ1-6, with TRBD1 matching 11 bases. Trimming removed 4 bases from V and 8 bases from J; junction bases left unmatched: 7. CDR1 is MDHEN and CDR2 is SYDVKM in the germline V gene. This CDR3 comprises 16 residues. The CDR3 DNA is TGTGCCAGCAGTTCCGGGACAGGGGGTTTTCATTCACCCCTCCACTTT. It specifies CASSSGTGGFHSPLHF.

This chain uses TRBV9 with TRBJ1-2, with no clear D. Germline CDR1 SGDLS, CDR2 YYNGEE. V lost 2 bases to trimming and J lost 1 base, with 9 bases between them. The CDR3 has 14 residues. CDR3 in amino acids: CASSVQDYNYGYTF. The CDR3 DNA reads TGTGCCAGCAGCGTTCAGGACTATAACTATGGCTACACCTTC.

The chain combines TRBV7-6 with TRBJ2-7, with 8 bases identical to TRBD1. After removal of 1 base from V and 3 bases from J, the junction contained 5 bases not matched to a gene. The CDR3 consists of 15 residues. CDR1 is SGHVS and CDR2 is FNYEAQ in the germline V gene. CDR3: CASSLGRGQVYEQYF. DNA for the CDR3: TGTGCCAGCAGCTTAGGGAGGGGACAGGTCTACGAGCAGTACTTC. Complete variable domain (other parts from reference TRBV7-6 and TRBJ2-7): GAGVSQSPRYKVTKRGQDVALRCDPISGHVSLYWYRQALGQGPEFLTYFNYEAQQDKSGLPNDRFSAERPEGSISTLTIQRTEQRDSAMYRCASSLGRGQVYEQYFGPGTRLTVT.